What follows are 16 T cell receptor beta chains derived from one specimen sequenced in a study of T cell clonality in common variable immunodeficiency. The assay was immunoSEQ multiplex PCR, and TCRdb's table has in-frame clones only and misses some. The data show 35,000 to 45,000 clones, with none appearing a single time. The sequencing input was peripheral blood mononuclear cells. These receptors all stem from a person between 18 and 75 years old in good health.

This clone was detected only a few times. The read terminates 3 residues before the CDR3 end, so the remaining end is supplied by the germline J gene. The chain joins TRBV30 to TRBJ1-2, with D unresolved. The CDR3 is 15 residues long. Germline V gene sequence: CDR1 GTSNPN, CDR2 SVGIG (reference sequence). CDR3 sequence reads: CAWSGTSGSTDTYTF. CDR3 DNA (partial): TGTGCCTGGAGTGGGACTAGCGGGAGCACAGATACC.

Relative to its sample, this clone is medium-sized. The DNA ends 3 residues before the CDR3 does, and the rest of the CDR3 is filled in from the germline J gene. The chain couples TRBV10-1 to TRBJ2-5; 7 bases match TRBD1. The CDR3 contains 14 residues. Germline V gives CDR1 WNHNN, CDR2 SYGVQD (reference sequence). V gave up 2 bases and J gave up 7 bases; unmatched junction bases: 7. Partial CDR3 DNA: TGCGCCAGCAGTGAGGCCGACAGGGAGAGGACC. This sequence encodes CASSEADRERT. The whole CDR3 region reads CASSEADRERTQYF.

This clone was seen many times. The read finishes 3 residues shy of the CDR3 end, and the germline J gene is used to complete it. The chain uses TRBV2 and TRBJ2-5; 9 bases map to TRBD2. V was pared by 9 bases and J by 2 bases, with 7 bases of the junction left unmatched. This CDR3 is 14 amino acids long. Germline loops: CDR1 SNHLY, CDR2 FYNNEI. The part of the CDR3 DNA that was read is TGTGCCAGGCGGGAGGGTAGCACACAAGAGACC. Its protein product is CARREGSTQET. The whole CDR3 reads CARREGSTQETQYF.

Ten or more counts support this clone. The read gets to within 3 residues of the CDR3 end, and the germline J gene fills in the rest. The V call is TRBV4-1, the J call TRBJ1-4; no reliable D call. Per germline, CDR1 MGHRA and CDR2 YSYEKL. The CDR3 is 15 amino acids. V was pared by 2 bases and J by 7 bases, with 14 bases between. The sequenced part of the CDR3 DNA is TGCGCCAGCAGCCAACCAAAGAGGGCGGGTGAAAAA. This sequence encodes CASSQPKRAGEK. In full, the CDR3 reads CASSQPKRAGEKLFF.

There are many counts of this clone. The CDR3 end is not reached by the read, which stops 3 residues before it; the germline J gene fills it in. The chain employs TRBV29-1 and TRBJ1-1, with 7 bases matching TRBD1. The junction had 7 bases not matched to a gene; V was cut back by 1 base and J by 5 bases. The CDR3 is 14 amino acids. The V gene's germline CDR1 is SQVTM and CDR2 ANQGSEA. The CDR3 loop is CSVEGGRGRTEAFF. The sequenced CDR3 bases are TGCAGCGTTGAAGGAGGCAGGGGGAGAACTGAA. The full variable domain, its missing parts supplied by reference TRBV29-1 and TRBJ1-1, is SAVISQKPSRDICQRGTSLTIQCQVDSQVTMMFWYRQQPGQSLTLIATANQGSEATYESGFVIDKFPISRPNLTFSTLTVSNMSPEDSSIYLCSVEGGRGRTEAFFGQGTRLTVV.

In this sample, this clone turned up a few times. A much larger clone differs from this one at a single base, so this may be a read error. Read coverage stops 3 residues before the CDR3 terminus; the germline J gene supplies the remainder. The sample carries other DNA sequences with the same CDR3. This sequence joins TRBV13 and TRBJ1-1; 8 bases map to TRBD1. The germline gives CDR1 PRHDT, CDR2 FYEKMQ (reference sequence). CDR3 length equals 15 residues. Partial CDR3 DNA: TGTGCCAGCAGCCCTCAGGGGGCATCCGGCACTGAG. Translation: CASSPQGASGTE. The complete CDR3 sequence is CASSPQGASGTEAFF.

This clone was found many times. The read terminates 3 residues before the CDR3 end, so the remaining end is supplied by the germline J gene. The gene calls are TRBV20-1 and TRBJ1-1; 7 bases line up with TRBD1. Losses at the gene ends were 6 bases for V and 4 bases for J; bases not matched to a gene: 5. The CDR3 contains 12 residues. The V gene's germline CDR1 is DFQATT and CDR2 SNEGSKA (reference sequence). CDR3 sequence: CSARDRGTEAFF. The DNA read from the CDR3 is TGCAGTGCAAGGGACAGAGGCACTGAA.

This clone was recorded at least ten times. With the read ending 3 residues before the CDR3 end, the germline J gene is used to fill in that end. J is TRBJ1-2 and V is TRBV19; 9 bases are a match to TRBD1. The CDR3 length is 16 residues. From germline, CDR1 is LNHDA and CDR2 SQIVND (reference sequence). With 5 bases clipped from V and 5 bases from J, the junction kept 12 bases outside the gene matches. The sequenced CDR3 bases are TGTGCCAGTAGTTCCGGGACAGGGTTGTTGGGGTATGGC. It encodes CASSSGTGLLGYG. The whole CDR3 is CASSSGTGLLGYGYTF. Variable domain in full (rest from reference TRBV19 and TRBJ1-2): DGGITQSPKYLFRKEGQNVTLSCEQNLNHDAMYWYRQDPGQGLRLIYYSQIVNDFQKGDIAEGYSVSREKKESFPLTVTSAQKNPTAFYLCASSSGTGLLGYGYTFGSGTRLTVV.

Many counts were recorded for this clone. With the read ending 3 residues before the CDR3 end, the germline J gene is used to fill in that end. The chain recombines TRBV13 with TRBJ2-3, with D possibly being TRBD2 (5 bases). Trimming left V 1 base short and J 0 bases short, with 8 bases between. The CDR3 has 15 residues. Germline values: CDR1 PRHDT, CDR2 FYEKMQ (reference sequence). The CDR3 DNA, read in part, is TGTGCCAGCAGCTTAGCGCCGGGGAGCACAGATACG. Amino acid sequence: CASSLAPGSTDT. The whole CDR3 reads CASSLAPGSTDTQYF.

This clone was observed a handful of times. The CDR3 end falls 3 residues outside the read, so it is completed with the germline J gene. The chain is built from TRBV11-2 and TRBJ2-7; the D gene is possibly TRBD1 (6 bases). Germline V lookup: CDR1 SGHAT, CDR2 FQNNGV. There are 14 residues in the CDR3. V was trimmed by 3 bases and J by 5 bases, leaving 14 bases between them. CDR3 loop: CASSFRNQGNEQYF. The covered CDR3 bases are TGTGCCAGCAGCTTCAGGAACCAGGGGAACGAG.

The sample holds many counts of this clone. The CDR3 end is not reached by the read, which stops 3 residues before it; the germline J gene fills it in. This chain links TRBV5-1 with TRBJ2-2; 8 bases align to TRBD2. This CDR3 contains 16 residues. Germline V gene lookup returns CDR1 SGHRS and CDR2 YFSETQ. Trimming at V came to 0 bases and at J to 1 base, leaving 2 bases not matched to a gene. Partial CDR3 DNA: TGCGCCAGCAGCTTGGCGGGGGGGGTGAACACCGGGGAG. It yields the protein CASSLAGGVNTGE. The CDR3 in full is CASSLAGGVNTGELFF.

This clone was observed at least ten times. The CDR3 goes on 3 residues after the read ends, and that part is filled in from the germline J gene. J is TRBJ2-7 and V is TRBV20-1; D possibly corresponds to TRBD2 (6 bases). The CDR3 spans 13 residues. Germline-derived CDR1 and CDR2 are DFQATT and SNEGSKA (reference sequence). The CDR3 bases that were read are TGCAGCGTTAGCGGTCACACCTCCTACGAG. Protein product: CSVSGHTSYE. The full CDR3 sequence reads CSVSGHTSYEQYF.

This clone was seen ten or more times. From the germline J gene comes the end of the CDR3, since the read stops 3 residues before it. The rearrangement uses TRBV20-1 and TRBJ2-3, with 12 nucleotides matching TRBD2. Germline CDR1 and CDR2: DFQATT and SNEGSKA (reference sequence). This CDR3 has 16 amino acids. The covered CDR3 bases are TGCAGTGCTAGGTCTGGGACTAGCGGGTTCCAAGAGACG. Its translation is CSARSGTSGFQET. In full, the CDR3 is CSARSGTSGFQETQYF.

Ten or more counts support this clone. Read data end 3 residues before the CDR3 end; the end is taken from the germline J gene. This chain connects TRBV13 to TRBJ1-5; D might be TRBD1 (6 bases). This CDR3 is built from 14 residues. V lost 4 bases and J lost 3, with 10 bases in between. Per the germline V gene, CDR1 is PRHDT and CDR2 is FYEKMQ (reference sequence). The DNA read from the CDR3 is TGTGCCAGCAGCTCCGGACAGTCCAATCAGCCC. Translating gives CASSSGQSNQP. In full, the CDR3 reads CASSSGQSNQPQHF. The complete variable domain, with remaining parts taken from reference TRBV13 and TRBJ1-5, reads AAGVIQSPRHLIKEKRETATLKCYPIPRHDTVYWYQQGPGQDPQFLISFYEKMQSDKGSIPDRFSAQQFSDYHSELNMSSLELGDSALYFCASSSGQSNQPQHFGDGTRLSIL.

This clone was counted many times. The read stops 3 residues short of the end of the CDR3; the missing end is completed from the germline J gene. The chain employs TRBV28 and TRBJ2-1; 10 bases align to TRBD2. V lost 5 bases, J lost 4 bases, and 14 bases stayed unmatched. The CDR3 covers 18 residues. CDR1 is MDHEN, CDR2 SYDVKM, per germline. CDR3 loop: CASSTYTFTSGDYNEQFF. Partial CDR3 DNA: TGTGCCAGCAGTACTTACACCTTCACTAGCGGGGATTACAATGAG.

This clone is categorized as medium-sized. The observed sequence ends 3 residues before the CDR3 terminus, with the missing tail filled in from the germline J gene. The chain recombines TRBV20-1 with TRBJ2-4, with D perhaps matching TRBD1 (5 bases). The V and J ends lost 0 bases and 3 bases respectively, with 9 bases between them. The CDR3 contains 14 residues. CDR1 is DFQATT and CDR2 is SNEGSKA in the germline V gene (reference sequence). The sequenced part of the CDR3 DNA is TGCAGTGCTAGAGAAGGGGAAGGCAAAAACATT. This translates into CSAREGEGKNI. The whole CDR3 sequence reads CSAREGEGKNIQYF.